The rows below give T cell receptor beta chains drawn from one sample of a study of blood T cell repertoires in COVID-19. Generated by immunoSEQ multiplex PCR, the TCRdb table keeps only in-frame clones and is missing some. The sample lists 160,000 or so clones, about 77% seen once, with around 14% in the top ten. Sequenced material: peripheral blood. Source of these receptors: an elderly woman with acute or convalescent COVID-19. Each CDR3 is given without its conserved first and last residue. The listing skips clone size in some rows; elsewhere it reads once, few, many or a size class.

clone size,J gene,V gene,CDR3 protein
few,TRBJ1-5,TRBV7-9,ASSSDREQPQH
few,TRBJ1-6,TRBV5-4,ASSLWTGNSPLH
-,TRBJ2-7,TRBV28,ASYDTRFRYEQY
-,TRBJ1-2,TRBV3-1/TRBV3-2,ASYSGVPYGYT
-,TRBJ2-7,TRBV10-1,ASSEMTSGNYEQY
-,TRBJ1-1,TRBV21-1,ARISLGVSRGKAF
few,TRBJ1-4,TRBV2,ASSSGTGGRGEKLF
-,TRBJ2-1,TRBV6-1,ASSELGLSYNEQF
-,TRBJ1-6,TRBV27,ASSSPGQVNSPLH
-,TRBJ1-2,TRBV5-1,ASSPGQGSGYT
-,TRBJ2-1,TRBV24-1,ATSDFRQGGRNEQF
-,TRBJ2-1,TRBV2,ASSAREVKQF
-,TRBJ1-3,TRBV30,AWQLTGFGNTIY
-,TRBJ2-3,TRBV10-1,ASSESGVFGDTQY
-,TRBJ2-7,TRBV10-2,ASSPSLGRSYEQY
-,TRBJ1-2,TRBV27,ASSPLDREYGYT
-,TRBJ1-3,TRBV30,AWSPGQNSGNTIY
-,TRBJ1-1,TRBV27,ASRRGWMNTEAF
-,TRBJ1-4,TRBV28,ASSRGRTTNEKLF
few,TRBJ1-3,TRBV6-5,ASSYSTGTGNTIY
-,TRBJ2-2,TRBV19,ASSTSGRANGELF
few,TRBJ1-2,TRBV3-1/TRBV3-2,ASSQVGQGYGYT
-,TRBJ1-1,TRBV9,ASSSARVATEAF
-,TRBJ2-1,TRBV3-1/TRBV3-2,ASSQVAGDGNEQF
-,TRBJ1-6,TRBV27,ASSPRQGGAPLH
once,TRBJ2-2,TRBV18,ASSPGGSGELF